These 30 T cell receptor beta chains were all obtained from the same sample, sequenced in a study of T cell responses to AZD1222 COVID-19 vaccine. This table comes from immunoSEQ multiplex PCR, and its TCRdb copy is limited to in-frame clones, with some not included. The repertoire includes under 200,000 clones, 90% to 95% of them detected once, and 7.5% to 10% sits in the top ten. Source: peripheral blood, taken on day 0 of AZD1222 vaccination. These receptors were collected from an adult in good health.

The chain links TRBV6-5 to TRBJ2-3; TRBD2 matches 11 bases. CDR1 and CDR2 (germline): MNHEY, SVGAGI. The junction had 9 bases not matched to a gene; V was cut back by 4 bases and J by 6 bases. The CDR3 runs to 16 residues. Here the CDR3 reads CASSSAIAGGWDTQYF. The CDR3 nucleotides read TGTGCCAGCAGTTCCGCAATAGCGGGAGGGTGGGATACGCAGTATTTT.

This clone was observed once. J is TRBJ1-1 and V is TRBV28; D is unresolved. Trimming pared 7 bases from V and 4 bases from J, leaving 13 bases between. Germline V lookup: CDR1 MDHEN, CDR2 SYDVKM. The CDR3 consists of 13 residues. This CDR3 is CASTPGRATEAFF. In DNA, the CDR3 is TGTGCCAGCACCCCGGGGAGGGCCACTGAAGCTTTCTTT.

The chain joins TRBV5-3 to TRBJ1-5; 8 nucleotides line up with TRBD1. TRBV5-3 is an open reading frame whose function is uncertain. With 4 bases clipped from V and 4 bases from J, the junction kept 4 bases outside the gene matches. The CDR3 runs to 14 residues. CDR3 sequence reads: CARSPDRDNQPQHF. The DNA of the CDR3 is TGTGCCAGAAGCCCGGACAGGGATAATCAGCCCCAGCATTTT.

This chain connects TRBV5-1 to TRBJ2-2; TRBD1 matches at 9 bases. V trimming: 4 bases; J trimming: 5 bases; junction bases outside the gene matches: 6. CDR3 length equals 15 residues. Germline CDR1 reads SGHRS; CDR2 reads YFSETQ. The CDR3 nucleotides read TGCGCCAGCAGCCCGGGGACAGGGAGGACCGGGGAGCTGTTTTTT. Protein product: CASSPGTGRTGELFF.

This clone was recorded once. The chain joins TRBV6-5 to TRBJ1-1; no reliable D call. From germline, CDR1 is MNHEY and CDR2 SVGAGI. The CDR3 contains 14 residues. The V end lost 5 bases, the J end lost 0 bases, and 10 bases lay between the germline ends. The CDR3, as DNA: TGTGCCAGCAGTACATACTGGATGAACACTGAAGCTTTCTTT. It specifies CASSTYWMNTEAFF.

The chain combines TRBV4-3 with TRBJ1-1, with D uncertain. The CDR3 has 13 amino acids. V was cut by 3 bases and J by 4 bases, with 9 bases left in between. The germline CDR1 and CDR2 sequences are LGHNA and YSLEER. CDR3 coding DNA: TGCGCCAGCAGCCAGGACCTTTTCACTGAAGCTTTCTTT. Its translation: CASSQDLFTEAFF.

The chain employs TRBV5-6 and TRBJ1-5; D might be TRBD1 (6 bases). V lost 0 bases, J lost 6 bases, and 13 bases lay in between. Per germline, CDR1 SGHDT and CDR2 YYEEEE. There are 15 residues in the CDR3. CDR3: CASSLGTGAGQPQHF. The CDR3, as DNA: TGTGCCAGCAGCTTGGGCACGGGGGCGGGTCAGCCCCAGCATTTT. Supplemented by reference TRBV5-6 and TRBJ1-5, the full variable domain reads DAGVTQSPTHLIKTRGQQVTLRCSPKSGHDTVSWYQQALGQGPQFIFQYYEEEERQRGNFPDRFSGHQFPNYSSELNVNALLLGDSALYLCASSLGTGAGQPQHFGDGTRLSIL.

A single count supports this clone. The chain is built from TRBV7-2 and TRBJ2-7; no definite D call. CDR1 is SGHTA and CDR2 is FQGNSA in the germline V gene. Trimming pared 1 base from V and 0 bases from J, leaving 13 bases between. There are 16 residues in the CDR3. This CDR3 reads CASSLVSIRPSYEQYF. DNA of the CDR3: TGTGCCAGCAGCTTAGTGAGTATAAGGCCCTCCTACGAGCAGTACTTC.

CDR3 in amino acids: CASSLSHRRQGHTEAFF. The CDR3 DNA reads as TGTGCCAGCAGCTTATCCCACCGACGACAGGGTCACACTGAAGCTTTCTTT. The chain uses TRBV13 and TRBJ1-1, with 7 bases lining up with TRBD1. Germline V gene data show CDR1 as PRHDT and CDR2 as FYEKMQ (reference sequence). The CDR3 totals 17 residues. The V and J ends lost 2 bases and 3 bases, in that order; junction bases with no gene match: 12.

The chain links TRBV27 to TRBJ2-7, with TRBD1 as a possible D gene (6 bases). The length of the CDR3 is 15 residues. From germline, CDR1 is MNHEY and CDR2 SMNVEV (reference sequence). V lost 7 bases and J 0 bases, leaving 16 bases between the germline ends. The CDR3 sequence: CASKPAQGSSYEQYF. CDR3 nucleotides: TGTGCCAGCAAACCGGCACAGGGTAGCTCCTACGAGCAGTACTTC.

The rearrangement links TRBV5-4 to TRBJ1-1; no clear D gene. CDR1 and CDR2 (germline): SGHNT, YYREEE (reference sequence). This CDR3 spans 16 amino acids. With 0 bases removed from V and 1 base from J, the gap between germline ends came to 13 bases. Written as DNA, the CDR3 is TGTGCCAGCAGCTTGGCCGGAGCGTATCCGAACACTGAAGCTTTCTTT. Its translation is CASSLAGAYPNTEAFF. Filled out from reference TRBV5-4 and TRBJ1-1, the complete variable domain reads ETGVTQSPTHLIKTRGQQVTLRCSSQSGHNTVSWYQQALGQGPQFIFQYYREEENGRGNFPPRFSGLQFPNYSSELNVNALELDDSALYLCASSLAGAYPNTEAFFGQGTRLTVV.

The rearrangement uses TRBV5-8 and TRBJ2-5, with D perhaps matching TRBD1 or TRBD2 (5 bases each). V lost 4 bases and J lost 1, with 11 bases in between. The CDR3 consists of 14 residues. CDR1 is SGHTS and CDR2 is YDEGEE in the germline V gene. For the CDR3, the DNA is TGTGCCAGCAGCCCCGGGACCCGCCAAGAGACCCAGTACTTC. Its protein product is CASSPGTRQETQYF.

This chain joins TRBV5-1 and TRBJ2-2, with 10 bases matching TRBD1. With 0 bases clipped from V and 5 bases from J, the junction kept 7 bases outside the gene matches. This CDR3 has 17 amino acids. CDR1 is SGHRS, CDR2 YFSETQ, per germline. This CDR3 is CASSLAVTGGGTGELFF. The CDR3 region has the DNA TGCGCCAGCAGCTTGGCCGTGACAGGGGGCGGGACCGGGGAGCTGTTTTTT.

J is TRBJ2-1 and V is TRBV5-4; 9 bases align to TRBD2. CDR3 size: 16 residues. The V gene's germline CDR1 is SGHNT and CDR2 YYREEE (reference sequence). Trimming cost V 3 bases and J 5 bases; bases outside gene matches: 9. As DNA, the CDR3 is TGTGCCAGCAGCTCGGAATCGACTAGCGGACACAATGAGCAGTTCTTC. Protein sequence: CASSSESTSGHNEQFF.

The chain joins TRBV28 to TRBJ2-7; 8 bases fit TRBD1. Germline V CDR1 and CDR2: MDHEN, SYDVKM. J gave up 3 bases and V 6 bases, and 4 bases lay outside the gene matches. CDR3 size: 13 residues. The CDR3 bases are TGTGCCAGCAGACACAGGGGGATCTACGAGCAGTACTTC. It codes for CASRHRGIYEQYF.

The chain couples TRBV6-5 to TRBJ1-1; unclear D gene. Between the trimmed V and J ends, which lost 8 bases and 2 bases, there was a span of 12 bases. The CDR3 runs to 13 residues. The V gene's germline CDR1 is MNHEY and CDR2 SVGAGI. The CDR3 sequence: CASARELNTEAFF. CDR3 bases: TGTGCCAGCGCCCGGGAGTTAAACACTGAAGCTTTCTTT.

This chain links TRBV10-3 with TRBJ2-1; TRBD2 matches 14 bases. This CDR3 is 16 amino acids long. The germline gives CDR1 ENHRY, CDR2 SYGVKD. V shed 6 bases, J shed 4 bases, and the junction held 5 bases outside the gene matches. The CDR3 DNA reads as TGTGCCATCAGATTGGGGACTAGCGGGAGTTACAATGAGCAGTTCTTC. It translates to CAIRLGTSGSYNEQFF.

The CDR3 DNA reads as TGTGCCAGCAGCCACCGGGGGGGAAACACCATATATTTT. The encoded protein is CASSHRGGNTIYF. This chain joins TRBV5-4 and TRBJ1-3; D may be TRBD1 (5 bases). The CDR3 loop spans 13 amino acids. Germline CDR1 and CDR2: SGHNT and YYREEE (reference sequence). V was shortened by 4 bases and J by 4 bases, with 9 bases between the two germline ends.

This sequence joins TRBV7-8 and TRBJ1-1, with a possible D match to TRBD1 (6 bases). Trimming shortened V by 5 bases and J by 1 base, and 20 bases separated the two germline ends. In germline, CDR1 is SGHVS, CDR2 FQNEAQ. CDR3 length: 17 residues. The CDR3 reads CASSPEWTAKRNTEAFF. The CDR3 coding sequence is TGTGCCAGCAGCCCAGAATGGACAGCAAAACGGAACACTGAAGCTTTCTTT.

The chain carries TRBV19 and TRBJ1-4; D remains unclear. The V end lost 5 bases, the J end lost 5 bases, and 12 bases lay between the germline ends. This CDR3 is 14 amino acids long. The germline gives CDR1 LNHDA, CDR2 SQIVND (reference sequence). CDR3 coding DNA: TGTGCCAGTAGTTTCGGGCAGACGAATGAAAAACTGTTTTTT. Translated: CASSFGQTNEKLFF. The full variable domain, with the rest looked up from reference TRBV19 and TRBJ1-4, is DGGITQSPKYLFRKEGQNVTLSCEQNLNHDAMYWYRQDPGQGLRLIYYSQIVNDFQKGDIAEGYSVSREKKESFPLTVTSAQKNPTAFYLCASSFGQTNEKLFFGSGTQLSVL.

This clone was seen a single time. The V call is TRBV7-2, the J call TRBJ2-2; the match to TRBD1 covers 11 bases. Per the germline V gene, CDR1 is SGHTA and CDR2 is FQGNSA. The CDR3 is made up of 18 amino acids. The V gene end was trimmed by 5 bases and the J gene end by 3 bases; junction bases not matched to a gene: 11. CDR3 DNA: TGTGCCAGCAGCACCCGGGACAGGGGGAAGATTTACACCGGGGAGCTGTTTTTT. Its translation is CASSTRDRGKIYTGELFF. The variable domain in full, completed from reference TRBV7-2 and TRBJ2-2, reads GAGVSQSPSNKVTEKGKDVELRCDPISGHTALYWYRQSLGQGLEFLIYFQGNSAPDKSGLPSDRFSAERTGGSVSTLTIQRTQQEDSAVYLCASSTRDRGKIYTGELFFGEGSRLTVL.

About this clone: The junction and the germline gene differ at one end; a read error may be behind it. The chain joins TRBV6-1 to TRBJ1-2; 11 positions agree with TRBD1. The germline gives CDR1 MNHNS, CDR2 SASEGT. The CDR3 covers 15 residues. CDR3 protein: CASCEVGTGGVGYTF. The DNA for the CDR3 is TGTGCCAGCTGTGAAGTGGGGACAGGGGGGGTTGGCTACACCTTC.

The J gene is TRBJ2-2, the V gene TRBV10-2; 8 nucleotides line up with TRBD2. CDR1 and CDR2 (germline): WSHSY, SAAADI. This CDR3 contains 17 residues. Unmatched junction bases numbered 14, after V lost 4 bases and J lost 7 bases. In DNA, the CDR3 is TGCGCCAGCAGTGTGCCCGGAACCGGGACTAGAGTCGGGGAGCTGTTTTTT. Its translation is CASSVPGTGTRVGELFF.

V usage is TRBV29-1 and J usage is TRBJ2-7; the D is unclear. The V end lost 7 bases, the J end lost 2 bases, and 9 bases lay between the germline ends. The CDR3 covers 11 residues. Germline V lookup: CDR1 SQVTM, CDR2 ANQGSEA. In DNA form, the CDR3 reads TGCAGCGCCGAGGACGCCTACGAGCAGTACTTC. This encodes CSAEDAYEQYF.

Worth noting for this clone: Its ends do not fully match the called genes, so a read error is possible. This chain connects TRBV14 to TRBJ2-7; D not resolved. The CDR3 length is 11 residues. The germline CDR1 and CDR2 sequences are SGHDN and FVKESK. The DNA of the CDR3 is TGTGCCAGCAGCCAAGTGTACGAGCAGCACTTC. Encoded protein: CASSQVYEQHF.

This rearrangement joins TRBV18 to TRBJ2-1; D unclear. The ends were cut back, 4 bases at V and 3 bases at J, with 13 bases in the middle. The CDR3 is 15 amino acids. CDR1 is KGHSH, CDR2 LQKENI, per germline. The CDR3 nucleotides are TGTGCCAGCTCACACCGTCGAGACGTCTACAATGAGCAGTTCTTC. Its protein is CASSHRRDVYNEQFF. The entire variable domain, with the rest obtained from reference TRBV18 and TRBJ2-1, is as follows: NAGVMQNPRHLVRRRGQEARLRCSPMKGHSHVYWYRQLPEEGLKFMVYLQKENIIDESGMPKERFSAEFPKEGPSILRIQQVVRGDSAAYFCASSHRRDVYNEQFFGPGTRLTVL.

CDR3 sequence (DNA): TGTGCCAGCAGCTTAAACTTCGGGGAGCAGTTCTTC. Its protein is CASSLNFGEQFF. The chain carries TRBV7-8 and TRBJ2-1; unclear D gene. Trimming took off 2 bases at V and 10 bases at J, with 9 bases between the two ends. The CDR3 runs to 12 residues. Germline assignment: CDR1 SGHVS and CDR2 FQNEAQ.

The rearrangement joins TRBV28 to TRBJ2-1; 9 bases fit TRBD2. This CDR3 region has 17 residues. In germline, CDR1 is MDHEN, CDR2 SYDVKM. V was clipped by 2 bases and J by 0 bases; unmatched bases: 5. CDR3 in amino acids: CASSLRTSVSSYNEQFF. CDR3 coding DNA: TGTGCCAGCAGTTTACGGACTAGCGTGAGCTCCTACAATGAGCAGTTCTTC.

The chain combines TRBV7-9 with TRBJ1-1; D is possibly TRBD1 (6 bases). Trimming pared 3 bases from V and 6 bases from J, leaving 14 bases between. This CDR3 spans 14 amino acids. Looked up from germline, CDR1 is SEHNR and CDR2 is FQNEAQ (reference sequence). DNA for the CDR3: TGTGCCAGCAGCTTGGGGGGGCGAGTAGCTGAAGCTTTCTTT. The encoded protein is CASSLGGRVAEAFF.

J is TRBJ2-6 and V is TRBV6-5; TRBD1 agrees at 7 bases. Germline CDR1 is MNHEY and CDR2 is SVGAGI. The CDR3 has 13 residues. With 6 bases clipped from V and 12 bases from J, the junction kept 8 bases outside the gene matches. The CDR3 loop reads CASSRGQLPVLTF. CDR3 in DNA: TGTGCCAGCAGCCGGGGACAGCTTCCCGTCCTGACTTTC.